Detailed here is one T cell receptor (beta chain). The data belong to a study of control samples from healthy donors and cancer patients. Deletions cut 4 bases from V and 9 bases from J, with 16 bases between. Germline V gene data show CDR1 as SQVTM and CDR2 as ANQGSEA. The length of the CDR3 is 13 residues. Some clones are missing from TCRdb's copy, which holds only in-frame ones; the method was immunoSEQ multiplex PCR. The sample holds 120,000 to 150,000 clones, about 90% seen once. This sequence originates from a man aged 18 to 29 in good health. The sequencing sample was made of blood. The chain recombines TRBV29-1 with TRBJ2-1; TRBD1 might be the D (6 bases). The CDR3 reads CSVVGTFRSEQFF. The CDR3 DNA reads TGCAGCGTTGTGGGGACATTCCGCAGTGAGCAGTTCTTC.